The clone carrying this T cell receptor (beta chain) was seen many times. Its antigen is undetermined. The data stem from a study of early T cells in non-severe SARS-CoV-2 infection. On the study more broadly: Unpaired chains resulted from sequencing bulk RNA of unsorted whole blood. Study-level findings and limits: VDJdb matching favored anti-spike CD8 responses, missing private and CD4 specificities.

Unique molecular identifiers tagged individual cDNA molecules. TCRdb called the 5' RACE reads again in MiXCR, with one record for every CDR3 protein. The table shows tens of thousands of distinct CDR3 sequences, with around a tenth occurring only once. Trimming pared 4 bases from V and 1 base from J, leaving 15 bases between. The CDR3 consists of 16 residues. Germline V gene lookup returns CDR1 LNHDA and CDR2 SQIVND (reference sequence). This rearrangement joins TRBV19 to TRBJ2-3, with D possibly TRBD1 on 6 matching bases. This receptor was identified in an adult who was a healthcare worker with PCR-confirmed SARS-CoV-2 infection or an uninfected control (not recorded which). The sequences come from whole blood, collected at baseline. For the CDR3, the DNA is TGTGCCAGTAGTAAAGAAACAGGGTCACGCACAGATACGCAGTATTTT. Protein sequence: CASSKETGSRTDTQYF.